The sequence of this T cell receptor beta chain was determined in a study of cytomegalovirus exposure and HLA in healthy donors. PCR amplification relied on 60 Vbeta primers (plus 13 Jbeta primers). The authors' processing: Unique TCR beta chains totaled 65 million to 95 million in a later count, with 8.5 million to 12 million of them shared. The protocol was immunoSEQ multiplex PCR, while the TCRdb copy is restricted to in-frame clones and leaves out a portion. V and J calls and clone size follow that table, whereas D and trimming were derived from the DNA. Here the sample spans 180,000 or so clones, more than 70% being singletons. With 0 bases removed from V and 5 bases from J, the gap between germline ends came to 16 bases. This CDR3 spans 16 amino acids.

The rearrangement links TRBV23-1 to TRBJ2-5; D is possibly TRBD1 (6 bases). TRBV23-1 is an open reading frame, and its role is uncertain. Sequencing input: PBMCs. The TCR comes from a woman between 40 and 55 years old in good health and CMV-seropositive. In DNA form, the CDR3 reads TGCGCCAGCAGTCAATCGAGGGTAACAGGGTACGAGACCCAGTACTTC. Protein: CASSQSRVTGYETQYF.